A selection of T cell receptor beta chains follows, all from one sample in a study of cytomegalovirus exposure and HLA in healthy donors. Libraries were prepared by immunoSEQ multiplex PCR; TCRdb keeps only in-frame clonotypes and omits some of them. The profile covers 150,000 to 200,000 clones, with around 79% appearing a single time and approximately 0.36% taken by the ten largest. Sequences were obtained from PBMCs. Source of these receptors: a male donor in good health and CMV-seropositive. Each CDR3 is given with its conserved first and last residue. The order of the fields is D gene, J gene, V gene, clone size, CDR3 protein, CDR3 DNA. D genes are given only for firm matches. Size tells how often a clone was seen (once, few, many) or the class of an expanded clone, and some rows leave it out.

>-|TRBJ2-1|TRBV28|-
CASSSRSPNEQFF
TGTGCCAGCAGTTCTCGCAGTCCTAATGAGCAGTTCTTC
>TRBD2|TRBJ2-2|TRBV5-1|-
CASSLGPGLTGTGELFF
TGCGCCAGCAGCTTGGGGCCGGGACTAACGGGCACCGGGGAGCTGTTTTTT
>-|TRBJ1-2|TRBV7-9|once
CASSPSGKETFNYGYTF
TGTGCCAGCAGCCCATCCGGGAAAGAAACCTTTAACTATGGCTACACCTTC
>-|TRBJ2-2|TRBV7-7|-
CASSFSVNTGELFF
TGTGCTAGCAGCTTTTCGGTTAACACCGGGGAGCTGTTTTTT
>-|TRBJ2-3|TRBV9|-
CASSFSTTDTQYF
TGTGCCAGCAGCTTTAGTACCACAGATACGCAGTATTTT
>TRBD1|TRBJ2-1|TRBV7-2|-
CASSSQGAVVEQFF
TGTGCCAGCAGCTCACAGGGGGCGGTGGTTGAGCAGTTCTTC
>-|TRBJ2-7|TRBV30|few
CAWRKGDILPEQYF
TGTGCCTGGAGGAAAGGGGACATTCTCCCCGAGCAGTACTTC
>-|TRBJ2-1|TRBV5-4|-
CASSLYQSQGEQFF
TGTGCCAGCAGCCTTTACCAGAGCCAGGGTGAGCAGTTCTTC
>-|TRBJ2-1|TRBV11-2|-
CASSLDLVGGEQFF
TGTGCCAGCAGCTTAGATCTTGTGGGGGGTGAGCAGTTCTTC
>TRBD2|TRBJ2-3|TRBV6-6|few
CASSRTPSGGTDTQYF
TGTGCCAGCAGCCGAACGCCTAGCGGGGGCACAGATACGCAGTATTTT
>TRBD1|TRBJ1-5|TRBV18|-
CASSPPGGSNQPQHF
TGTGCCAGCTCACCACCAGGGGGCAGCAATCAGCCCCAGCATTTT
>TRBD2|TRBJ2-1|TRBV11-1|-
CASSRTSLSYNEQFF
TGTGCCAGCAGCCGGACTAGCCTCTCCTACAATGAGCAGTTCTTC
>-|TRBJ2-1|TRBV28|-
CASSLIAREQFF
TGTGCCAGCAGTTTAATCGCGCGGGAGCAGTTCTTC
>TRBD2|TRBJ2-1|TRBV10-3|-
CAISESSQRGGYYNEQFF
TGTGCCATCAGTGAGTCAAGCCAGCGGGGGGGTTACTACAATGAGCAGTTCTTC
>-|TRBJ2-2|TRBV7-9|few
CASSSGNTGELFF
TGTGCCAGCAGCTCAGGGAACACCGGGGAGCTGTTTTTT
>-|TRBJ2-2|TRBV7-2|-
CASSLAKATGELFF
TGTGCCAGCAGCTTAGCGAAAGCCACCGGGGAGCTGTTTTTT
>TRBD1|TRBJ1-5|TRBV28|few
CASSLRQGAGSNQPQHF
TGTGCCAGCAGTTTACGACAGGGGGCAGGTAGCAATCAGCCCCAGCATTTT
>-|TRBJ1-2|TRBV13|-
CASSLVRLSYGYTF
TGTGCCAGCAGCTTAGTCAGGTTGAGCTATGGCTACACCTTT
>TRBD2|TRBJ2-1|TRBV11-3|-
CASSLGTSGGFNEQFF
TGTGCCAGCAGCTTGGGGACTAGCGGGGGGTTCAATGAGCAGTTCTTC
>-|TRBJ1-6|TRBV20-1|-
CSARFLGPLHF
TGCAGTGCTAGGTTCCTTGGCCCCCTCCACTTT
>-|TRBJ2-7|TRBV4-1|-
CASSQDVDSIYEQYF
TGCGCCAGCAGCCAAGATGTGGACAGTATCTACGAGCAGTACTTC
>-|TRBJ2-7|TRBV4-2|-
CASSQVWQGGNEQYF
TGTGCCAGCAGCCAAGTCTGGCAGGGAGGAAACGAGCAGTACTTC
>TRBD2|TRBJ2-3|TRBV4-1|-
CASSQGRWGLAGLEGDTQYF
TGCGCCAGCAGCCAGGGAAGGTGGGGACTAGCGGGACTCGAGGGAGATACGCAGTATTTT
>-|TRBJ1-3|TRBV7-6|few
CASSLENRGNTIYF
TGTGCCAGCAGCTTAGAAAACAGAGGAAACACCATATATTTT
>-|TRBJ2-5|TRBV4-1|-
CASSQVVGPQETQYF
TGCGCCAGCAGCCAAGTAGTTGGTCCCCAAGAGACCCAGTACTTC
>TRBD1|TRBJ1-5|TRBV18|-
CASSLTGDSNQPQHF
TGTGCCAGCTCACTGACAGGGGATAGCAATCAGCCCCAGCATTTT
>TRBD2|TRBJ2-5|TRBV6-5|few
CASRPRGVQETQYF
TGTGCCAGCAGGCCTCGGGGGGTCCAAGAGACCCAGTACTTC
>-|TRBJ2-3|TRBV14|-
CASSQEMGSGLLTDTQYF
TGTGCCAGCAGCCAAGAAATGGGGTCGGGACTCCTCACAGATACGCAGTATTTT